This TCR beta chain originates from a study of stem cell transplantation in POMP-related autoinflammatory disease. Study background: Pre-transplant patients had naive-skewed CD4+ T cells and few CD8+ T cells.

The CDR3 contains 14 residues. From germline, CDR1 is SGDLS and CDR2 YYNGEE. V was pared by 5 bases and J by 2 bases, with 12 bases between. Only in-frame clones appear in the TCRdb table, and some are missing; sequencing was by immunoSEQ multiplex PCR. The sample holds roughly 32,000 clones, 88% seen once. The sequence derives from a human donor with POMP-related autoinflammation and immune dysregulation (PRAID). The chain joins TRBV9 to TRBJ2-3; D unclear. The sample consisted of CD4+ T cells from PBMCs, taken before stem cell transplantation. CDR3 in DNA: TGTGCCAGCAGTGTTACCGCTGCCACAGATACGCAGTATTTT. Its translation: CASSVTAATDTQYF. The complete variable domain, with remaining parts taken from reference TRBV9 and TRBJ2-3, reads DSGVTQTPKHLITATGQRVTLRCSPRSGDLSVYWYQQSLDQGLQFLIQYYNGEERAKGNILERFSAQQFPDLHSELNLSSLELGDSALYFCASSVTAATDTQYFGPGTRLTVL.